Shown below are 2 T cell receptor beta chains from a single sample sequenced in a study of T cell repertoires in cytomegalovirus infection. TCRdb reprocessed the reads with MiXCR, giving one entry per CDR3 protein. This table holds about 570,000 distinct CDR3 sequences, about 39% found once. Their target antigens are unknown. Sequences were derived from cultured PBMCs, sampled from culture after CMV antigen stimulation. These receptors all stem from a human donor in good health (CMV status not recorded). Some clones in this sample may be carry-over from other donors' samples.

A few counts support this clonotype. The chain uses TRBV2 and TRBJ1-2; no definite D call. V was pared by 3 bases and J by 0 bases, with 17 bases between. CDR1 SNHLY and CDR2 FYNNEI come from the germline V gene. The CDR3 is made up of 17 amino acids. The CDR3 sequence is CASSDTQSYSANYGYTF. The DNA of the CDR3 is TGTGCCAGCAGTGATACACAGAGCTACTCAGCTAACTATGGCTACACCTTC.

J is TRBJ1-3 and V is TRBV7-9; perhaps TRBD1 as D (5 bases). V shed 6 bases and J shed 2 bases, with 11 bases lying between them. Looked up from germline, CDR1 is SEHNR and CDR2 is FQNEAQ (reference sequence). The CDR3 totals 14 residues. The CDR3 region is CASRPVGAGNTIYF. In DNA form, the CDR3 reads TGTGCCAGCAGACCCGTGGGGGCTGGAAACACCATATATTTT.